The clone carrying this TCR beta chain was counted at least ten times. What it binds is unknown. TCRdb independently ran MiXCR on the 5' RACE reads; one entry per CDR3 protein. This sample yields 410,000 or so distinct CDR3 sequences, of which approximately 17% are seen a single time; 12% belongs to the top ten. V dropped 2 bases and J dropped 0 bases, with 9 bases sitting between them. This CDR3 has 15 residues. Germline lookup yields CDR1 MNHEY and CDR2 SMNVEV (reference sequence). These data originate in a study of identical twins. Study-wide results and limits: Researchers caution that invariant MAIT and iNKT cells could partly confound zero-insertion analyses. Beta out-of-frame sequences showed weaker excess sharing between twins. The abundant beta clonotypes from cord blood had fewer insertions, and memory repertoires had none of this.

The sample taken for sequencing was naive T cells sorted from blood. The chain joins TRBV27 to TRBJ2-3, with no clear D. This clonotype was obtained from a man in his fifties or sixties in good health. The DNA of the CDR3 is TGTGCCAGCAGTTTAGCCGGAACTAGCACAGATACGCAGTATTTT. Residues: CASSLAGTSTDTQYF.